Listed here is a single T cell receptor (beta chain). As yet, its antigen is unknown. All donors participated as healthy donors of bone marrow. This record comes from a study of cytomegalovirus exposure and HLA in healthy donors. Study at large: A previous analysis identified 90 million to 140 million unique TCR beta sequences derived from 180 million or so T cells.

The PCR was carried out with 60 Vbeta primers and 13 Jbeta primers. Libraries were prepared by immunoSEQ multiplex PCR; TCRdb keeps only in-frame clonotypes and omits some of them. The profile shows under 200,000 clones, roughly two thirds of them singletons. Study-wide results and caveats: The majority of TCR sequences were rare, yet some public TCRs appeared in many donors.

The origin of this receptor is a woman under 30 in good health and CMV-seropositive. Input material: PBMCs.

CDR3 sequence (DNA): TGTGCCAGCAGCCAAGGAGTCACCGGGGAGCTGTTTTTT. This codes for CASSQGVTGELFF. The gene calls are TRBV14 and TRBJ2-2; D call uncertain. The CDR3 length is 13 residues. Germline lookup yields CDR1 SGHDN and CDR2 FVKESK. Deletions cut 1 base from V and 4 bases from J, with 4 bases between. Looking up the rest from reference TRBV14 and TRBJ2-2 gives the full variable domain: EAGVTQFPSHSVIEKGQTVTLRCDPISGHDNLYWYRRVMGKEIKFLLHFVKESKQDESGMPNNRFLAERTGGTYSTLKVQPAELEDSGVYFCASSQGVTGELFFGEGSRLTVL.